This T cell receptor (beta chain) stems from a study of regulatory T cells in long-lasting Graves disease. The time point here: newly diagnosed GD, antithyroid drugs for less than 3 months. PBMCs provided the RNA from which the TCR library was made. Per germline, CDR1 SNHLY and CDR2 FYNNEI. This CDR3 region has 14 residues. V shed 0 bases and J 5 bases; nucleotides not matched to a gene: 4. TCR beta libraries were built with iRepertoire HTBI primers and Arm-PCR of CDR3 regions. TCRdb reanalysed the multiplex PCR reads using MiXCR and keeps one entry per CDR3 protein. The sample records 400,000 to 500,000 distinct CDR3 sequences, around 15% being singletons. The same sample was also used in a study of T cells in Graves' hyperthyroidism and ophthalmopathy.

The source is a woman aged 50 to 60 with Graves disease. V and J are TRBV2 and TRBJ2-7; TRBD2 aligns across 7 bases. The specimen was peripheral blood mononuclear cells (PBMCs), collected at new diagnosis, from a patient treated with antithyroid drugs. CDR3 loop: CASSEAAGVDEQYF. CDR3 DNA sequence: TGTGCCAGCAGTGAAGCGGCGGGGGTCGACGAGCAGTACTTC.